This T cell receptor (beta chain) was retrieved from a study of Tregs in tolerant kidney transplant recipients. CD4+CD25+CD127- Tregs, CD4+CD25- non-Tregs, CD4 and CD8 cells were sorted. Unmatched junction bases numbered 13, after V lost 3 bases and J lost 4 bases. The CDR3 consists of 17 residues. Study-wide points: Some patients' samples used different primers over time, so nucleotide sequences weren't comparable.

Repertoires were generated with immunoSEQ multiplex PCR, while TCRdb's copy carries only in-frame clones and drops some. The sample lists fewer than 100,000 clones, 75% to 95% seen once, with about 0.36% in the top ten. With regard to this clone: Its matching antigen is unknown.

The chain couples TRBV5-3 to TRBJ1-5; the match to TRBD1 covers 7 bases. TRBV5-3 is recorded as an ORF, its role being uncertain. The specimen comprised Tregs from blood, sampled before the transplant. The clonotype originates from a human donor who received a combined kidney and bone marrow transplant. CDR3 in DNA: TGTGCCAGAAGCTCCCCGAGGACAGGAAGGGAAAATCAGCCCCAGCATTTT. It codes for CARSSPRTGRENQPQHF.